This T cell receptor beta chain came from a study of blood T cells in healthy people across ages. The study's findings and limits: Long-lived donors carried more naive CD4+ cells and greater diversity than aged donors.

Germline assignment: CDR1 SGHKS and CDR2 YYEKEE (reference sequence). J gave up 2 bases and V 5 bases, and 6 bases lay outside the gene matches. The CDR3 is 14 residues long. Those donating, healthy Caucasian individuals from Russia, were aged about 6 to 95. Of note for this clonotype: Its antigen remains unidentified.

Next came a second PCR, run for about 7 to 12 cycles, which used a sample-barcoded 5' primer along with a J-beta primer mix. Each CDR3 protein is one row after TCRdb ran MiXCR on the 5' RACE reads. The sample yields about 970,000 distinct CDR3 sequences, about 53% seen once. The chain combines TRBV5-5 with TRBJ2-7; 8 nucleotides match TRBD1. The specimen was blood. The TCR was taken from a woman aged 55-69 years in good health. The CDR3 protein is CASRRQGSPYEQYF. For the CDR3, the DNA is TGTGCCAGCAGGCGACAGGGGAGCCCCTACGAGCAGTACTTC.